Listed here are 9 T cell receptor beta chains from one sample, sequenced in a study of blood T cell repertoires in COVID-19. Only in-frame clones appear in the TCRdb table, and some are missing; sequencing was by immunoSEQ multiplex PCR. The sample holds some 300,000 clones; approximately 88% are singletons and the top ten take 5.5% to 8.5%. Sample: peripheral blood. The source of these receptors is a woman younger than 45 who had recovered from COVID-19.

V gene TRBV7-2 combines with J gene TRBJ2-2; no clear D. Trimming removed 1 base from V and 4 bases from J, with 4 bases in between. This CDR3 has 13 residues. Looked up from germline, CDR1 is SGHTA and CDR2 is FQGNSA. The CDR3 sequence is CASSLGATGELFF. The CDR3 DNA reads as TGTGCCAGCAGCTTAGGAGCCACCGGGGAGCTGTTTTTT. The variable domain in full, with the rest retrieved from reference TRBV7-2 and TRBJ2-2, is GAGVSQSPSNKVTEKGKDVELRCDPISGHTALYWYRQSLGQGLEFLIYFQGNSAPDKSGLPSDRFSAERTGGSVSTLTIQRTQQEDSAVYLCASSLGATGELFFGEGSRLTVL.

The chain carries TRBV18 and TRBJ1-5, with TRBD1 matching 9 bases. This CDR3 is 15 amino acids long. V gave up 3 bases and J gave up 6 bases; unmatched junction bases: 6. Germline lookup yields CDR1 KGHSH and CDR2 LQKENI. The CDR3 loop reads CASSPGQGKSQPQHF. The DNA for the CDR3 is TGTGCCAGCTCACCGGGACAGGGAAAAAGTCAGCCCCAGCATTTT.

The J gene is TRBJ1-1, the V gene TRBV12-3 or TRBV12-4, with a weak D call TRBD1 (6 bases). The CDR3 spans 13 residues. Trimming took off 6 bases at V and 6 bases at J, with 14 bases between the two ends. CDR3 sequence reads: CASSPTGYPEAFF. The CDR3 coding sequence is TGTGCCAGCAGCCCAACAGGGTACCCTGAAGCTTTCTTT.

The chain uses TRBV27 and TRBJ1-6; the match to TRBD1 covers 7 bases. V lost 2 bases and J lost 4; bases outside the gene matches: 5. Per the germline V gene, CDR1 is MNHEY and CDR2 is SMNVEV (reference sequence). The CDR3 is made up of 16 amino acids. The DNA for the CDR3 is TGTGCCAGCAGTTTAATAGGGGACAGTTATAATTCACCCCTCCACTTT. Translating gives CASSLIGDSYNSPLHF.

In this sample, this clone turned up once. This sequence joins TRBV6-5 and TRBJ1-2, with a weak D call TRBD1 (5 bases). Germline CDR1 MNHEY, CDR2 SVGAGI. The ends were cut back, 2 bases at V and 3 bases at J, with 13 bases in the middle. The length of the CDR3 is 15 residues. CDR3 sequence (DNA): TGTGCCAGCAGTTACCAGGAGGGGCCCGACTATGGCTACACCTTC. Amino acid sequence: CASSYQEGPDYGYTF.

The gene calls are TRBV9 and TRBJ2-7; TRBD2 matches 9 bases. CDR1 is SGDLS, CDR2 YYNGEE, per germline. There are 16 residues in the CDR3. The J segment lost 2 bases and the V segment lost 0 bases, leaving 6 bases of the junction unmatched. CDR3 nucleotides: TGTGCCAGCAGCGTAGGTGATAGCGGGGGACCCTACGAGCAGTACTTC. The encoded protein is CASSVGDSGGPYEQYF.

This clone was observed a few times. This rearrangement joins TRBV3-1 (or the pseudogene TRBV3-2) to TRBJ2-3; D may be TRBD1 (5 bases). V lost 1 base, J lost 3 bases, and 11 bases lay in between. Per germline, CDR1 LGHDT and CDR2 YNNKEL (reference sequence). There are 15 residues in the CDR3. The CDR3 loop is CASSQAGFGTDTQYF. CDR3 DNA: TGTGCCAGCAGCCAAGCAGGGTTTGGTACAGATACGCAGTATTTT.

This chain joins TRBV7-2 and TRBJ2-3, with D unresolved. Germline CDR1 reads SGHTA; CDR2 reads FQGNSA. The CDR3 spans 13 residues. The V gene lost 4 bases and the J gene lost 2 bases, with 7 bases spanning the gap. The CDR3 nucleotides are TGTGCCAGCAGCTCCCCAGACACAGATACGCAGTATTTT. Translating gives CASSSPDTDTQYF.

The chain is built from TRBV7-3 and TRBJ2-2; 8 bases match TRBD2. CDR3 length: 18 residues. V shed 5 bases and J 8 bases; nucleotides not matched to a gene: 19. In germline, CDR1 is SGHTA, CDR2 FQGTGA. The DNA for the CDR3 is TGTGCCAGCAGCCCAGGAAAAGGAGCGGGGGCTTACAATGGGGAGCTGTTTTTT. The encoded protein is CASSPGKGAGAYNGELFF.